The present entry profiles one TCR beta chain with its context. Using immunoSEQ multiplex PCR, the repertoire was profiled, and TCRdb retains in-frame clones only, with some absent. The table shows 150,000 to 180,000 clones, with just under 95% occurring only once. The sample is drawn from a study of control samples from healthy donors and cancer patients. This CDR3 spans 14 amino acids. Between the trimmed V and J ends, which lost 1 base and 5 bases, there was a span of 11 bases. Germline assignment: CDR1 SGHTA and CDR2 FQGNSA. The sequence derives from a man aged 35-49 years in good health. The sample comprised blood. V usage is TRBV7-2 and J usage is TRBJ2-5, with D uncertain. CDR3 DNA: TGTGCCAGCAGCTTAGGCGACCGTCCGGAGACCCAGTACTTC. It yields the protein CASSLGDRPETQYF.